These 8 T cell receptor beta chains were all obtained from the same sample, sequenced in a study of T cell changes during pregnancy in multiple sclerosis. The data were produced by immunoSEQ multiplex PCR, yet TCRdb's version contains in-frame clones alone and is incomplete. The sample includes tens of thousands of clones, 91% seen only once; the top ten take 2% to 2.5%. The sample consisted of peripheral blood, taken in the third trimester of pregnancy. Receptors were obtained from a female donor in good health, enrolled as a control in a pregnancy study.

The V call is TRBV2, the J call TRBJ2-5; 9 nucleotides align to TRBD1. Germline assignment: CDR1 SNHLY and CDR2 FYNNEI. V lost 3 bases and J lost 1; bases outside the gene matches: 6. The length of the CDR3 is 16 residues. CDR3 residues: CASSERTGVPQETQYF. CDR3 in DNA: TGTGCCAGCAGTGAGAGGACAGGGGTCCCCCAAGAGACCCAGTACTTC.

The chain uses TRBV19 and TRBJ1-1; possibly TRBD1 for D (6 bases). CDR3 length equals 16 residues. Germline assignment: CDR1 LNHDA and CDR2 SQIVND (reference sequence). The ends were cut back, 6 bases at V and 1 base at J, with 18 bases in the middle. The chain's CDR3 is CASRTIIGQKNTEAFF. The CDR3 DNA is TGTGCCAGTAGAACAATCATCGGACAGAAGAACACTGAAGCTTTCTTT.

This clone was counted only a few times. The rearrangement links TRBV7-9 to TRBJ1-5, with a weak D call TRBD1 (6 bases). Trimming took 5 bases from V and 0 from J, leaving 8 bases between them. From germline, CDR1 is SEHNR and CDR2 FQNEAQ (reference sequence). This CDR3 comprises 14 residues. The CDR3 region is CASSPQGSNQPQHF. For the CDR3, the DNA is TGTGCCAGCAGCCCACAGGGTAGCAATCAGCCCCAGCATTTT.

V usage is TRBV19 and J usage is TRBJ2-1, with 8 bases that match TRBD2. J was trimmed by 1 base and V by 3 bases; bases with no gene match: 11. The CDR3 contains 18 residues. CDR1 and CDR2 (germline): LNHDA, SQIVND (reference sequence). CDR3 sequence reads: CASSMRGAPGSSYNEQFF. CDR3 coding DNA: TGTGCCAGTAGTATGCGGGGGGCCCCAGGGAGTTCCTACAATGAGCAGTTCTTC.

The CDR3 DNA sequence: TGTGCCAGTAGCTCATACGGTCAAACCACCTCCTACGAGCAGTACTTC. It encodes CASSSYGQTTSYEQYF. This chain uses TRBV19 with TRBJ2-7, with D hard to call. Germline values: CDR1 LNHDA, CDR2 SQIVND (reference sequence). This CDR3 region has 16 residues. Trimming left V 6 bases short and J 0 bases short, with 18 bases between.

The chain is built from TRBV6-4 and TRBJ2-1, with D perhaps matching TRBD2 (6 bases). The CDR3 loop spans 15 amino acids. The V end lost 3 bases, the J end lost 0 bases, and 9 bases lay between the germline ends. The germline V gene has CDR1 MRHNA and CDR2 SNTAGT. The CDR3, as DNA: TGTGCCAGCAGTGATGGCGGGAACTCCTACAATGAGCAGTTCTTC. Translated: CASSDGGNSYNEQFF.

Here the CDR3 DNA reads TGTGCCAGCAGCCCTTGGACAGGGGCCCGATACGAGCAGTACTTC. The encoded protein is CASSPWTGARYEQYF. The J gene is TRBJ2-7, the V gene TRBV7-9, with 9 bases lining up with TRBD1. Looked up from germline, CDR1 is SEHNR and CDR2 is FQNEAQ (reference sequence). V lost 5 bases, J lost 4 bases, and 9 bases stayed unmatched. There are 15 residues in the CDR3.

The rearrangement joins TRBV28 to TRBJ2-7; 8 positions agree with TRBD1. Germline loops: CDR1 MDHEN, CDR2 SYDVKM. The junction had 10 bases not matched to a gene; V was cut back by 6 bases and J by 6 bases. This CDR3 has 14 amino acids. CDR3 in amino acids: CASSTDRGVVEQYF. CDR3 in DNA: TGTGCCAGCAGCACCGACAGGGGTGTTGTCGAGCAGTACTTC.